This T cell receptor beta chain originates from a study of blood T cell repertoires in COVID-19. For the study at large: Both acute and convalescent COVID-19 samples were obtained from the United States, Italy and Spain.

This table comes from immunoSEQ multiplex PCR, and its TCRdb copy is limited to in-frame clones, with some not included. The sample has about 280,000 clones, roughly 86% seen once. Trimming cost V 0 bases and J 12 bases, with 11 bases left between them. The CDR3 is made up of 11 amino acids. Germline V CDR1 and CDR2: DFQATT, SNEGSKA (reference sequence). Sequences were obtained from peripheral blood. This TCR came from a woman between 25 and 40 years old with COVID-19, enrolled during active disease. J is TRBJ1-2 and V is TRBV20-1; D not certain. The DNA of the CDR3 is TGCAGTGCTAGAGACCAGGAGAGGGACACCTTC. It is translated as CSARDQERDTF.